This TCR beta chain was captured by sequencing in a study of T cell changes during pregnancy in multiple sclerosis. This table comes from immunoSEQ multiplex PCR, and its TCRdb copy is limited to in-frame clones, with some not included. The repertoire holds around 88,000 clones, approximately 92% seen once, with around 2.5% in the top ten. V shed 5 bases and J 7 bases; nucleotides not matched to a gene: 6. The CDR3 is 15 residues long. From germline, CDR1 is PRHDT and CDR2 FYEKMQ (reference sequence). The sample was peripheral blood, taken in the first trimester of pregnancy. The TCR originated in a female donor with multiple sclerosis, enrolled in a pregnancy study. The chain combines TRBV13 with TRBJ2-1; 12 nucleotides align to TRBD2. The CDR3: CASSPRTSGMNEQFF. The CDR3 DNA reads as TGTGCCAGCAGCCCCCGGACTAGCGGGATGAATGAGCAGTTCTTC.